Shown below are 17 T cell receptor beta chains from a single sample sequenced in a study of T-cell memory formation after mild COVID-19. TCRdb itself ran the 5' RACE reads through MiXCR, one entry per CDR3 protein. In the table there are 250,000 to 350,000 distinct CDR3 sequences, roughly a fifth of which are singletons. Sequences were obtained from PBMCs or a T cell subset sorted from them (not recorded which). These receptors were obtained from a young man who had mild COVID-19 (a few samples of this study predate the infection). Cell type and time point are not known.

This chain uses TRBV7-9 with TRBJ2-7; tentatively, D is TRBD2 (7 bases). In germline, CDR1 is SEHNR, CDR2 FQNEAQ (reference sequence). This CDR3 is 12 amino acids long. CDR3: CASSSPEGEGKV. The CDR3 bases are TGTGCCAGCAGCTCCCCTGAGGGGGAGGGTAAAGTC.

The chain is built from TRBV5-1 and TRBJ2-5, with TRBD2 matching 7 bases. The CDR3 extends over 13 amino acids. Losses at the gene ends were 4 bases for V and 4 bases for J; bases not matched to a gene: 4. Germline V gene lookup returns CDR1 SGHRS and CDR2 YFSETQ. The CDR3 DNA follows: TGCGCCAGCAGCGTCCCGGGGGGAGAGACCCAGTACTTC. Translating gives CASSVPGGETQYF.

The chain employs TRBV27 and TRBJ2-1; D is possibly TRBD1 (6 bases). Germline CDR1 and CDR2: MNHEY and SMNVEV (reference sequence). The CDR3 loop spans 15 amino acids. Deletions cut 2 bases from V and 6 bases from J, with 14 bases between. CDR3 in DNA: TGTGCCAGCAGTTTAGTACAGGGTTTAGTCAATGAGCAGTTCTTC. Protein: CASSLVQGLVNEQFF.

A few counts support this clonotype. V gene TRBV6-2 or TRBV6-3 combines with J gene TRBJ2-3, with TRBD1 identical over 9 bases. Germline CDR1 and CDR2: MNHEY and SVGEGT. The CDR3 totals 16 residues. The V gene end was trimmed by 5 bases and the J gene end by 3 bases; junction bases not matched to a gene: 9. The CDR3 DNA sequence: TGTGCCAGCAGTCCTTCGCCCGGGACAGGGACAGATACGCAGTATTTT. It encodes CASSPSPGTGTDTQYF.

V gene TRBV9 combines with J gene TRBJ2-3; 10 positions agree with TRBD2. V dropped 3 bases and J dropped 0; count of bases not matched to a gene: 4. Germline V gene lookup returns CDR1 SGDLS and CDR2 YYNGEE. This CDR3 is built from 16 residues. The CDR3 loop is CASSAVAGGSTDTQYF. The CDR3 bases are TGTGCCAGCAGCGCGGTAGCGGGGGGAAGCACAGATACGCAGTATTTT.

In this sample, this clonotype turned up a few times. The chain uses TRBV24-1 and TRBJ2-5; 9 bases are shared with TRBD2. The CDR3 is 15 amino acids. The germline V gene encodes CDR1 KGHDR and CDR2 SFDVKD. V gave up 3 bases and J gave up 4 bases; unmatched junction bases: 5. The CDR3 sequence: CATSDPRTSAETQYF. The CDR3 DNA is TGTGCCACCAGTGATCCGAGGACTAGCGCAGAGACCCAGTACTTC.

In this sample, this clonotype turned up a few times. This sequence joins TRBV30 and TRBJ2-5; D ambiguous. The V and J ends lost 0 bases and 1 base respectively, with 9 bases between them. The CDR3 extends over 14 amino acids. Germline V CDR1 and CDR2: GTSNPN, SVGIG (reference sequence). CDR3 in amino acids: CAWSVLGSQETQYF. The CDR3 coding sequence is TGTGCCTGGAGTGTACTTGGATCCCAAGAGACCCAGTACTTC.

CDR3 residues: CASSLARTTSTDTQYF. CDR3 in DNA: TGTGCCAGCAGCTTAGCTCGGACTACTTCCACAGATACGCAGTATTTT. V gene TRBV7-6 combines with J gene TRBJ2-3; weak D call: TRBD2 (6 bases). Trimming left V 0 bases short and J 2 bases short, with 12 bases between. CDR3 length: 16 residues. CDR1 and CDR2 (germline): SGHVS, FNYEAQ.

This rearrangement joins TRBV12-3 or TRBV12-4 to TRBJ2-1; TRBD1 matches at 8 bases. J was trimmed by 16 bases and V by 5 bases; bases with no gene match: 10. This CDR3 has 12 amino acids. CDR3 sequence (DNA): TGTGCCAGCAGTCGCCTCACAGGGGGTCTTTTCTTC. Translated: CASSRLTGGLFF.

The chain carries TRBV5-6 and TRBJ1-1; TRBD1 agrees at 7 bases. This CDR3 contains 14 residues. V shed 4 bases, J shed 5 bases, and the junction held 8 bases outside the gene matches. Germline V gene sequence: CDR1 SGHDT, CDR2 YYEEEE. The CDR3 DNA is TGTGCCAGCAGCCTACGACAGGGTTTAACTGAAGCTTTCTTT. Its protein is CASSLRQGLTEAFF.

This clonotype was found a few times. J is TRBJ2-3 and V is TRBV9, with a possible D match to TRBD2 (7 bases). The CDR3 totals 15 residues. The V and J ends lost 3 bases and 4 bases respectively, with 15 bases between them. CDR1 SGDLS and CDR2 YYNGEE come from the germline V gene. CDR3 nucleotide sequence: TGTGCCAGCAGCGGATGGGGGGGCCCCCCAGATACGCAGTATTTT. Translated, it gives CASSGWGGPPDTQYF.

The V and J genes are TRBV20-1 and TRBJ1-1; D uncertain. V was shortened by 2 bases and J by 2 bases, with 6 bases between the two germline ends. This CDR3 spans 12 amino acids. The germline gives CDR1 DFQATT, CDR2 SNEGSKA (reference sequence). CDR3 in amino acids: CSARRANTEAFF. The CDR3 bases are TGCAGTGCTAGAAGGGCAAACACTGAAGCTTTCTTT.

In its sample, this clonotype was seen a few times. The CDR3 bases are TGTGCCAGCAGTTACGCGGAAAGCTACGAGCAGTACGTC. Residues: CASSYAESYEQYV. J is TRBJ2-7 and V is TRBV6-2 or TRBV6-3; no clear D. CDR1 is MNHEY and CDR2 is SVGEGT in the germline V gene. This CDR3 comprises 13 residues. The V end was cut by 2 bases, the J end by 3 bases, with 8 bases between.

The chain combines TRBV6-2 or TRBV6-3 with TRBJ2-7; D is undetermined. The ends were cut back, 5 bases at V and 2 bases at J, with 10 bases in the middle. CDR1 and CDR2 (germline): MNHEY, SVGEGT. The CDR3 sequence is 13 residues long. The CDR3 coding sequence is TGTGCCAGCAGTCCCGGGTATCCCTACGAGCAGTACGTC. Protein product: CASSPGYPYEQYV.

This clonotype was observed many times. In DNA, the CDR3 is TGTGCCAGCACCCCGACAGGGGCGGACACTGAAGCTTTCTTT. Protein product: CASTPTGADTEAFF. The genes are TRBV28 and TRBJ1-1; 8 positions match TRBD1. The CDR3 contains 14 residues. Per the germline V gene, CDR1 is MDHEN and CDR2 is SYDVKM. Trimming cost V 7 bases and J 3 bases; bases outside gene matches: 7.

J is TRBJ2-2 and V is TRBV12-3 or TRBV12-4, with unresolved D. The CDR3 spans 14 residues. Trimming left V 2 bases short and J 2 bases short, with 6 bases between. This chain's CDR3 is CASSLPFNTGELFF. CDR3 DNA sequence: TGTGCCAGCAGTTTACCCTTCAACACCGGGGAGCTGTTTTTT.

The CDR3 protein is CATTHGGSSGYTF. CDR3 coding DNA: TGTGCAACCACCCACGGGGGCAGTTCTGGCTACACCTTC. The chain carries TRBV6-6 and TRBJ1-2, with a weak D call TRBD1 (6 bases). The CDR3 has 13 residues. Germline loops: CDR1 MNHNY, CDR2 SVGAGI (reference sequence).